The 17 T cell receptor beta chains listed next were all sequenced from one sample in a study of regulatory T cells in long-lasting Graves disease. TCR beta libraries were built with iRepertoire HTBI primers and Arm-PCR of CDR3 regions. MiXCR, applied by TCRdb to the multiplex PCR reads, yields one record per CDR3 protein. The sample records 440,000 or so distinct CDR3 sequences, around 15% being singletons. Time point: newly diagnosed GD, antithyroid drugs for less than 3 months. PBMC RNA served as the TCR library source. These same records also appear under a second study, on T cells in Graves' hyperthyroidism and ophthalmopathy.

Source: peripheral blood mononuclear cells (PBMCs), taken at new diagnosis, from a patient treated with antithyroid drugs. These receptor sequences come from a woman in her twenties or thirties with Graves disease.

This clonotype was detected many times. The rearrangement joins TRBV7-8 to TRBJ1-4; TRBD1 matches at 10 bases. CDR1 is SGHVS, CDR2 FQNEAQ, per germline. V trimming: 4 bases; J trimming: 8 bases; junction bases outside the gene matches: 16. CDR3 length: 18 amino acids. In DNA form, the CDR3 reads TGTGCCAGCAGCTCCCCGATAAGAAGACAGGGGGCTCGGGAAAAACTGTTTTTT. Protein sequence: CASSSPIRRQGAREKLFF.

This clonotype showed up many times. The chain combines TRBV5-1 with TRBJ2-7, with D perhaps matching TRBD1 or TRBD2 (5 bases each). CDR3 length: 15 amino acids. Between the trimmed V and J ends, which lost 3 bases and 2 bases, there was a span of 15 bases. The germline V gene has CDR1 SGHRS and CDR2 YFSETQ. The CDR3 nucleotides are TGCGCCAGCAGCTGGACCGGGACGGGCACCTACGAGCAGTACTTC. It encodes CASSWTGTGTYEQYF.

This clonotype was detected many times. At one end the junction does not follow the germline gene, possibly because of a read error. This sequence joins TRBV5-1 and TRBJ1-1; tentatively, D is TRBD1 (5 bases). CDR3 size: 13 residues. Germline V gene lookup returns CDR1 SGHRS and CDR2 YFSETQ. The CDR3 loop reads CASSFQGNTEAFF. The CDR3 DNA reads as TGTGCCAGCAGCTTCCAGGGGAACACTGAAGCTTTCTTT. The variable domain in full, with the rest retrieved from reference TRBV5-1 and TRBJ1-1, is KAGVTQTPRYLIKTRGQQVTLSCSPISGHRSVSWYQQTPGQGLQFLFEYFSETQRNKGNFPGRFSGRQFSNSRSEMNVSTLELGDSALYLCASSFQGNTEAFFGQGTRLTVV.

This clonotype was found a few times. The chain carries TRBV6-1 and TRBJ2-7; D ambiguous. V was pared by 5 bases and J by 2 bases, with 7 bases between. There are 12 residues in the CDR3. Germline CDR1 and CDR2: MNHNS and SASEGT. The CDR3 DNA reads TGTGCCAGCAGTCATCTTGCCTACGAGCAGTACTTC. Its protein is CASSHLAYEQYF.

This clonotype was found many times. V usage is TRBV6-2 or TRBV6-3 and J usage is TRBJ2-1; D uncertain. The V gene's germline CDR1 is MNHEY and CDR2 SVGEGT. The CDR3 totals 15 residues. Trimming removed 2 bases from V and 6 bases from J, with 14 bases in between. CDR3 in DNA: TGTGCCAGCAGTTACATGGTGTCAAGCGCCAATGAGCAGTTCTTC. Amino acid sequence: CASSYMVSSANEQFF.

Comments on this clonotype: A far larger clone is just one base off, so this is likely a read error. The chain combines TRBV9 with TRBJ2-1; D tentatively reads TRBD1 or TRBD2 (5 bases each). Per the germline V gene, CDR1 is SGDLS and CDR2 is YYNGEE. Trimming shortened V by 2 bases and J by 10 bases, and 19 bases separated the two germline ends. This CDR3 spans 15 amino acids. CDR3 sequence: CASSVAGTNTYEQFF. CDR3 nucleotides: TGTGCCAGCAGCGTGGCCGGGACCAATACCTACGAGCAGTTCTTC.

In its sample, this clonotype was seen many times. The rearrangement joins TRBV7-8 to TRBJ2-7, with TRBD2 matching over 12 bases. This CDR3 region has 18 residues. The junction had 12 bases not matched to a gene; V was cut back by 3 bases and J by 3 bases. Germline V lookup: CDR1 SGHVS, CDR2 FQNEAQ. This CDR3 reads CASSFWLAGGPRVYEQYF. The CDR3 nucleotides read TGTGCCAGCAGCTTCTGGCTAGCGGGAGGGCCTCGCGTCTACGAGCAGTACTTC.

This clonotype occurred many times. V and J are TRBV18 and TRBJ2-1; D perhaps matches TRBD1 (6 bases). Per the germline V gene, CDR1 is KGHSH and CDR2 is LQKENI. The V gene lost 2 bases and the J gene lost 4 bases, with 12 bases spanning the gap. CDR3 size: 15 residues. This chain's CDR3 is CASSPRSTGYNEQFF. The DNA of the CDR3 is TGTGCCAGCTCACCAAGGTCTACAGGGTACAATGAGCAGTTCTTC. Combining the CDR3 with reference TRBV18 and TRBJ2-1 gives the whole variable domain NAGVMQNPRHLVRRRGQEARLRCSPMKGHSHVYWYRQLPEEGLKFMVYLQKENIIDESGMPKERFSAEFPKEGPSILRIQQVVRGDSAAYFCASSPRSTGYNEQFFGPGTRLTVL.

This clonotype was recorded many times. CDR3 DNA: TGTGCCAGCAGGGGCCTAGCTACTCGGGAGAGGAGGGGCTACGAGCAGTACTTC. As protein: CASRGLATRERRGYEQYF. The V and J genes are TRBV28 and TRBJ2-7; maybe TRBD2 (6 bases). Per the germline V gene, CDR1 is MDHEN and CDR2 is SYDVKM. The V gene lost 6 bases and the J gene lost 3 bases, with 27 bases spanning the gap. This CDR3 contains 18 residues. Combining the CDR3 with reference TRBV28 and TRBJ2-7 gives the whole variable domain DVKVTQSSRYLVKRTGEKVFLECVQDMDHENMFWYRQDPGLGLRLIYFSYDVKMKEKGDIPEGYSVSREKKERFSLILESASTNQTSMYLCASRGLATRERRGYEQYFGPGTRLTVT.

This clonotype was found a few times. This sequence joins TRBV2 and TRBJ2-1; 9 bases agree with TRBD2. The ends lost 4 bases at V and 9 bases at J; junction bases unmatched: 16. Germline V CDR1 and CDR2: SNHLY, FYNNEI. CDR3 length: 17 amino acids. The CDR3 DNA reads TGTGCCAGCAGTGGAGACGCGGGAGGGCAAGTGTGGGCTGAGCAGTTCTTC. Protein product: CASSGDAGGQVWAEQFF.

As concerns this clonotype: A much larger clonotype is one base distant, so this may be a read error. The chain links TRBV12-3 or TRBV12-4 to TRBJ1-1, with D perhaps matching TRBD1 (6 bases). There are 13 residues in the CDR3. V lost 7 bases to trimming and J lost 2 bases, with 11 bases between them. DNA for the CDR3: TGTGCCAGCACCTTGGACAGTAACACTGAAGCTTTCTTT. It translates to CASTLDSNTEAFF.

This clonotype turned up a few times. The chain has TRBV7-9 and TRBJ2-7; 9 bases are shared with TRBD1. The CDR3 is made up of 15 amino acids. V lost 4 bases, J lost 6 bases, and 10 bases stayed unmatched. Germline V gene sequence: CDR1 SEHNR, CDR2 FQNEAQ (reference sequence). In nucleotides, the CDR3 is TGTGCCAGCAGCTCGCAACAGGGGGCGGTAGGCGAGCAGTACTTC. Amino acids: CASSSQQGAVGEQYF.

Ten or more counts support this clonotype. The chain uses TRBV28 and TRBJ2-7; 9 nucleotides line up with TRBD2. Germline V gives CDR1 MDHEN, CDR2 SYDVKM. The CDR3 contains 15 residues. Germline trimming cut 1 base from V and 0 bases from J; bases unmatched to any gene: 1. CDR3 loop: CASSLYSGSSYEQYF. The CDR3 bases are TGTGCCAGCAGTTTATATAGCGGGAGCTCCTACGAGCAGTACTTC. The entire variable domain, with the rest obtained from reference TRBV28 and TRBJ2-7, is as follows: DVKVTQSSRYLVKRTGEKVFLECVQDMDHENMFWYRQDPGLGLRLIYFSYDVKMKEKGDIPEGYSVSREKKERFSLILESASTNQTSMYLCASSLYSGSSYEQYFGPGTRLTVT.

Ten or more counts support this clonotype. The chain uses TRBV18 and TRBJ2-7; D is possibly TRBD2 (6 bases). Germline CDR1 reads KGHSH; CDR2 reads LQKENI. The CDR3 has 16 amino acids. The V and J ends lost 0 bases and 0 bases respectively, with 12 bases between them. Here the CDR3 DNA reads TGTGCCAGCTCACCACCGGGGCCAGCGGGCTCCTACGAGCAGTACTTC. This gives the protein CASSPPGPAGSYEQYF.

This chain connects TRBV27 to TRBJ2-7; D unclear. CDR3 size: 16 residues. Trimming removed 5 bases from V and 2 bases from J, with 19 bases in between. CDR1 and CDR2 (germline): MNHEY, SMNVEV (reference sequence). The DNA for the CDR3 is TGTGCCAGCAGTCTGAATCCGGGCCTTCCTACCTACGAGCAGTACTTC. Residues: CASSLNPGLPTYEQYF.

This clonotype was seen repeatedly, ten times or more. The rearrangement joins TRBV27 to TRBJ2-7; 8 positions match TRBD1. The J segment lost 12 bases and the V segment lost 0 bases, leaving 4 bases of the junction unmatched. Germline V lookup: CDR1 MNHEY, CDR2 SMNVEV (reference sequence). This CDR3 contains 12 residues. CDR3 in amino acids: CASSLSGRGLYF. CDR3 sequence (DNA): TGTGCCAGCAGTTTATCGGGCAGGGGGCTGTACTTC.

This clonotype has at least ten counts. This chain connects TRBV20-1 to TRBJ2-1; TRBD2 matches at 8 bases. The CDR3 has 14 residues. V dropped 5 bases and J dropped 2; count of bases not matched to a gene: 5. Germline CDR1 and CDR2: DFQATT and SNEGSKA (reference sequence). CDR3 in amino acids: CSAETSEAYNEQFF. The DNA of the CDR3 is TGCAGTGCTGAGACTAGCGAAGCCTACAATGAGCAGTTCTTC.